Listed below are T cell receptor beta chains from one sample, sequenced in a study of blood T cell repertoires in COVID-19. Some clones are missing from TCRdb's copy, which holds only in-frame ones; the method was immunoSEQ multiplex PCR. The sample has around 130,000 clones; 90% are singletons. The sample taken for sequencing was peripheral blood. These receptors all stem from a man aged 50-60 years with active COVID-19. Each CDR3 is given with its conserved first and last residue. D genes are given only for firm matches. Where a row states a size, it is once, few, many or the class of an expanded clone; other rows omit it.

j_gene,d_gene,v_gene,abundance,CDR3nt,CDR3aa
TRBJ2-1,TRBD2,TRBV15,.,TGTGCCACCAGCAGGTTGGGACTAGCTTCCAATGAGCAGTTCTTC,CATSRLGLASNEQFF
TRBJ1-5,.,TRBV15,.,TGTGCCACCAGCAGGGGACTACCTAACAATCAGCCCCAGCATTTT,CATSRGLPNNQPQHF
TRBJ1-2,.,TRBV11-2,.,TGTGCCAGCAGCTTTAGTGCGGGGGTCGACTATGGCTACACCTTC,CASSFSAGVDYGYTF
TRBJ1-5,.,TRBV5-1,.,TGCGCCAGCAGCCCCGGATGGGGGGAAAATCAGCCCCAGCATTTT,CASSPGWGENQPQHF
TRBJ1-1,.,TRBV6-6,.,TGTGCCAGCAGTTACGCCCGGGGGACGAACACTGAAGCTTTCTTT,CASSYARGTNTEAFF
TRBJ1-6,TRBD1,TRBV19,few,TGTGCCAGTAGTATAGATCGACAGGGACATTCACCCCTCCACTTT,CASSIDRQGHSPLHF
TRBJ1-5,.,TRBV12-3/TRBV12-4,.,TGTGCCAGCAGACTGAGCAATCAGCCCCAGCATTTT,CASRLSNQPQHF
TRBJ1-3,TRBD1,TRBV6-6,.,TGTGCCAGCAGTCCAAGCCGGGACAGGGGGTTCTCTGGAAACACCATATATTTT,CASSPSRDRGFSGNTIYF
TRBJ2-1,TRBD2,TRBV28,.,TGTGCCAGCACACCGGGACTAAGTACCAATGAGCAGTTCTTC,CASTPGLSTNEQFF
TRBJ2-2,TRBD2,TRBV24-1,once,TGTGCCACCAGTGATTCCGACAGACCGGGGGGCGGGGAGCTGTTTTTT,CATSDSDRPGGGELFF
TRBJ1-1,.,TRBV28,.,TGTGCCAGCCGCAGAGCGGGGGGTGGGACTGAAGCTTTCTTT,CASRRAGGGTEAFF
TRBJ1-1,.,TRBV6-5,.,TGTGCCAGCAGAATTGGGCGGGACGAAGCTTTCTTT,CASRIGRDEAFF